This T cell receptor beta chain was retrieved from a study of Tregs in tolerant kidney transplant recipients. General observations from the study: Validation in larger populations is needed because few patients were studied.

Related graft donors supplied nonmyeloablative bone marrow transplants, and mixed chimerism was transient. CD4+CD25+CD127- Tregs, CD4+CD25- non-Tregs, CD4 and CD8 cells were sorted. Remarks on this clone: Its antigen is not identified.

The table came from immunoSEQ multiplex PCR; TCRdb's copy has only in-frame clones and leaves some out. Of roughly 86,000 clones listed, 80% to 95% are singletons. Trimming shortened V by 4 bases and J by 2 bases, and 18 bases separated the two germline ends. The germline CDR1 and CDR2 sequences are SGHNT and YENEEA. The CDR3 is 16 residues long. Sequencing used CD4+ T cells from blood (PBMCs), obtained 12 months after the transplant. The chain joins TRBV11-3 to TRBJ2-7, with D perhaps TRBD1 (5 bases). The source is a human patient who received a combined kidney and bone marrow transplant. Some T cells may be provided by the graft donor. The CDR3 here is CASSSPWTRLTYEQYF. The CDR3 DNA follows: TGTGCCAGCAGCTCTCCATGGACACGCCTAACCTACGAGCAGTACTTC.